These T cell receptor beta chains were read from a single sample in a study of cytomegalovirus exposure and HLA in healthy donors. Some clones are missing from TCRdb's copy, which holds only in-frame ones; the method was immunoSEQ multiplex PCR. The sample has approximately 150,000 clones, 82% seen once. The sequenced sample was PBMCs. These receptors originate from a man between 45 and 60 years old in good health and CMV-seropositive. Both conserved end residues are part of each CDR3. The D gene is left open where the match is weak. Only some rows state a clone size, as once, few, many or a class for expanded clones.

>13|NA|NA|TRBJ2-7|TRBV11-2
CASSSTTLREQYF
TGTGCCAGCAGCTCGACAACTCTACGCGAGCAGTACTTC
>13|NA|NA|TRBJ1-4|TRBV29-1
CSVGVRANEKLFF
TGCAGCGTTGGAGTACGAGCTAATGAAAAACTGTTTTTT
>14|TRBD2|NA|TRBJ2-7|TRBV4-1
CASSPTSGNYEQYF
TGCGCCAGCAGCCCTACTAGCGGGAACTACGAGCAGTACTTC
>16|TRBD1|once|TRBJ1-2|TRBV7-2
CASSLRPTGFDYGYTF
TGTGCCAGCAGCTTACGACCGACAGGGTTCGACTATGGCTACACCTTC
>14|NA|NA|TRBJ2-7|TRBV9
CASSGADSSYEQYF
TGTGCCAGCAGCGGGGCAGACAGCTCCTACGAGCAGTACTTC
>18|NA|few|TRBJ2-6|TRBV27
CASSLVGGRHSGANVLTF
TGTGCCAGCAGTTTAGTGGGGGGGCGCCACTCTGGGGCCAACGTCCTGACTTTC
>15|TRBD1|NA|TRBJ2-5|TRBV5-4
CASSSVDRGQETQYF
TGTGCCAGCAGCTCAGTAGACAGGGGACAAGAGACCCAGTACTTC
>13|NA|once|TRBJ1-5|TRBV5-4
CASSSGVGQPQHF
TGTGCCAGCAGCTCAGGGGTGGGTCAGCCCCAGCATTTT
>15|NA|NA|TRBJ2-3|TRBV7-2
CASSPTRTSTDTQYF
TGTGCCAGCAGCCCTACCCGGACTAGCACAGATACGCAGTATTTT
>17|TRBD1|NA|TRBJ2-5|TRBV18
CASSPSYRQGRQETQYF
TGTGCCAGCTCACCTAGTTACAGACAGGGGCGGCAAGAGACCCAGTACTTC
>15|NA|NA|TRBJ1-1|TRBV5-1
CASSLGPGEYTEAFF
TGCGCCAGCAGCTTGGGACCAGGGGAGTACACTGAAGCTTTCTTT
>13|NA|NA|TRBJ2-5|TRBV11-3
CASSLGHQETQYF
TGTGCCAGCAGCTTAGGGCACCAAGAGACCCAGTACTTC
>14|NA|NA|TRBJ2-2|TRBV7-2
CASSLNLNTGELFF
TGTGCCAGCAGCCTAAACCTGAACACCGGGGAGCTGTTTTTT
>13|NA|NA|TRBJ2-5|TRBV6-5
CASRDYQQETQYF
TGTGCCAGCAGGGACTATCAGCAAGAGACCCAGTACTTC
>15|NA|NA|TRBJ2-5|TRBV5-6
CASSFPGSPGGTQYF
TGTGCCAGCAGCTTCCCTGGGAGCCCCGGTGGGACCCAGTACTTC
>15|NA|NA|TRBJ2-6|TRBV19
CASSIHSSGANVLTF
TGTGCCAGTAGTATCCACAGCTCTGGGGCCAACGTCCTGACTTTC
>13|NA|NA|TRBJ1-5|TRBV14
CASSQERDQPQHF
TGTGCCAGCAGCCAAGAGAGGGATCAGCCCCAGCATTTT
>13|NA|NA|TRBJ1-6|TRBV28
CAIQTGPDSPLHF
TGTGCCATCCAGACAGGTCCGGATTCACCCCTCCACTTT
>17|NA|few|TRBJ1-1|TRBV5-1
CASSFSGMGQQNTEAFF
TGCGCCAGCAGCTTCTCGGGCATGGGACAACAGAACACTGAAGCTTTCTTT
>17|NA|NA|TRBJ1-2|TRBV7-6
CASSLRRRHPYNYGYTF
TGTGCCAGCAGCTTACGTCGGCGGCACCCTTATAACTATGGCTACACCTTC
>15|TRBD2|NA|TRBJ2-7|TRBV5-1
CASSDTSGFSYEQYF
TGCGCCAGCAGCGATACTAGCGGGTTTTCCTACGAGCAGTACTTC
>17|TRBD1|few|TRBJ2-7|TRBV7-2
CASSPARPGTVSYEQYF
TGTGCCAGCAGCCCAGCTCGCCCCGGGACAGTCTCCTACGAGCAGTACTTC
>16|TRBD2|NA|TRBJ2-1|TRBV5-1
CASSRTSGGAYNEQFF
TGCGCCAGCAGCAGAACTAGCGGGGGGGCCTACAATGAGCAGTTCTTC
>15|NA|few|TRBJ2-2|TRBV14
CASSEVLGATGELFF
TGTGCCAGCAGCGAGGTTTTGGGTGCCACCGGGGAGCTGTTTTTT
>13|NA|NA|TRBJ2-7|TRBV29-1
CSVEGLTGGEQYF
TGCAGCGTTGAAGGGCTGACCGGCGGCGAGCAGTACTTC
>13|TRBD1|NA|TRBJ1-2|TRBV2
CASPDRRLVGYTF
TGTGCCAGTCCGGACAGGAGACTGGTCGGCTACACCTTC
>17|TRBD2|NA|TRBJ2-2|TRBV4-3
CASSQEEAGADTGELFF
TGCGCCAGCAGCCAAGAGGAAGCGGGGGCGGACACCGGGGAGCTGTTTTTT
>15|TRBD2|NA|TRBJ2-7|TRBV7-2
CASSSRPLAEYEQYF
TGTGCCAGCAGCTCCCGCCCACTAGCGGAGTACGAGCAGTACTTC
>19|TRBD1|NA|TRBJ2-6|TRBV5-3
CARSLSGTGESSGANVLTF
TGTGCCAGAAGCCTTTCCGGGACAGGAGAATCCTCTGGGGCCAACGTCCTGACTTTC
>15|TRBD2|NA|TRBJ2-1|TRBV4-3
CASSQERGGYNEQFF
TGCGCCAGCAGCCAAGAGCGGGGGGGATACAATGAGCAGTTCTTC
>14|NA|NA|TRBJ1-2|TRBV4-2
CASSQEGGTYGYTF
TGTGCCAGCAGCCAAGAGGGGGGGACCTATGGCTACACCTTC
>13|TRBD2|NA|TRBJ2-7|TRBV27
CASSFSGAYEQYF
TGTGCCAGCAGTTTTAGCGGGGCCTACGAGCAGTACTTC
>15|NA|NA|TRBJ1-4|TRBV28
CASSKAGNDNEKLFF
TGTGCCAGCAGTAAAGCGGGAAACGATAATGAAAAACTGTTTTTT
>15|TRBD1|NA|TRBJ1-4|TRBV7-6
CASSFTGETNEKLFF
TGTGCCAGCAGCTTCACAGGGGAAACTAATGAAAAACTGTTTTTT
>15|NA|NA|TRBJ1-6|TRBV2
CASRTESSYNSPLHF
TGTGCCAGCAGGACAGAAAGCTCCTATAATTCACCCCTCCACTTT
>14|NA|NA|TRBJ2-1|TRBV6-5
CASSLHAGGYEQFF
TGTGCCAGCAGTCTCCACGCAGGGGGGTATGAGCAGTTCTTC